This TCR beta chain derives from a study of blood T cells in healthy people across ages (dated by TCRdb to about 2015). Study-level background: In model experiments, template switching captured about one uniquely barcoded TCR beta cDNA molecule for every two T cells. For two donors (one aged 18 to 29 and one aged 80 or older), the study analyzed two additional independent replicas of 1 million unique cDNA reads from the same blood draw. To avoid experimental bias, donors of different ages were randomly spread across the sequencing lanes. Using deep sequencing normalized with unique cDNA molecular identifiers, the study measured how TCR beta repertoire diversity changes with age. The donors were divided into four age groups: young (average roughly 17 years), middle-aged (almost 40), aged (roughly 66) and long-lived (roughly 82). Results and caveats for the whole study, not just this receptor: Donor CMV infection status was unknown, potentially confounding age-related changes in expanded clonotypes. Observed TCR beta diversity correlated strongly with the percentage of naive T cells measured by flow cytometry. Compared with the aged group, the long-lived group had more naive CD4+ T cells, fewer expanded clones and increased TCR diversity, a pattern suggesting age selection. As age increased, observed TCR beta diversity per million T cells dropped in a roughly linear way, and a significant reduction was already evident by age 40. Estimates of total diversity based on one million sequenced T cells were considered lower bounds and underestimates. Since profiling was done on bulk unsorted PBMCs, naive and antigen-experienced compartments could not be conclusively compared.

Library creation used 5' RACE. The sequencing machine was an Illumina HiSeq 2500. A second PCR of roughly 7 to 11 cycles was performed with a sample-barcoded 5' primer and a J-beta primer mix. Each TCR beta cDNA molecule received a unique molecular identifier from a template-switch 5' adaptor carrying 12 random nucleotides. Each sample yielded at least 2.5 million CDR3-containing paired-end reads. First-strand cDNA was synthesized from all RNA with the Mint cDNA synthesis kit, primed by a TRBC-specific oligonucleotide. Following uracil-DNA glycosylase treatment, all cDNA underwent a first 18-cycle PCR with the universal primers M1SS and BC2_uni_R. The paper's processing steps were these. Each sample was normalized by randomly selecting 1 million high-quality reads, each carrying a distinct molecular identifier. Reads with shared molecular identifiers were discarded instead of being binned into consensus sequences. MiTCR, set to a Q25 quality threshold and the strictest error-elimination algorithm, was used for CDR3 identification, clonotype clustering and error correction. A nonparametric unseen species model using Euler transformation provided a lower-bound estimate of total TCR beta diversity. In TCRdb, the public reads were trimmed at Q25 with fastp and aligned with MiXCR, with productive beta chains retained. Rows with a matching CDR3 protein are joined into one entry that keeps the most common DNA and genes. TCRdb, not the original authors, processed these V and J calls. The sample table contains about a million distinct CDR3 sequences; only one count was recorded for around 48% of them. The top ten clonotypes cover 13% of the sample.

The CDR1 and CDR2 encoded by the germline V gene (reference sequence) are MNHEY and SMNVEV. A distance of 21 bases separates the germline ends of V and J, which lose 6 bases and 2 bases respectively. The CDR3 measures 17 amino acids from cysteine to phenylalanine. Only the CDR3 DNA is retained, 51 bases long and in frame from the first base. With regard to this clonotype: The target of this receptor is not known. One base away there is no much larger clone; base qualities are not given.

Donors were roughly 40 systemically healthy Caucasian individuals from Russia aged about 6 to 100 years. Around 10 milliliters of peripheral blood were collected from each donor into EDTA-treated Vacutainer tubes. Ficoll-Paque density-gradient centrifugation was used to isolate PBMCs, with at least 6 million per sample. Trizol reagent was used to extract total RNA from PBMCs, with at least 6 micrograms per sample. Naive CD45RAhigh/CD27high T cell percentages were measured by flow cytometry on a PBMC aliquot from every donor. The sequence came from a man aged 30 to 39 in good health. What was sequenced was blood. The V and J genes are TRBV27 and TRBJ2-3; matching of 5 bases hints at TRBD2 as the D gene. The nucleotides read TGTGCCAGCAGCATCCACCGACCGGGGAAATCCACAGATACGCAGTATTTT. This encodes CASSIHRPGKSTDTQYF.